One and the same sample provided the 17 T cell receptor beta chains below, sequenced in a study of cytomegalovirus exposure and HLA in healthy donors. Researchers ran the PCR with 60 Vbeta and 13 Jbeta primers. Method: immunoSEQ multiplex PCR; TCRdb's copy keeps in-frame clones and lacks some. The table has approximately 160,000 clones, roughly four fifths seen once. Sequenced sample: PBMCs. These receptors were collected from a female donor in good health and CMV-seronegative.

Of note for this clone: One end of the junction varies from germline; a read error may be responsible. J is TRBJ2-6 and V is TRBV11-3; possibly TRBD1 for D (5 bases). The CDR3 has 16 residues. Germline V CDR1 and CDR2: SGHNT, YENEEA. The CDR3 here is CASSFGPNSGANGLTF. For the CDR3, the DNA is TGTGCCAGCAGCTTTGGGCCTAACTCTGGGGCCAACGGCCTGACTTTC.

The chain joins TRBV27 to TRBJ2-7; 7 positions agree with TRBD1. This CDR3 contains 15 residues. V was pared by 0 bases and J by 7 bases, with 9 bases of the junction left unmatched. CDR1 MNHEY and CDR2 SMNVEV come from the germline V gene (reference sequence). CDR3 in amino acids: CASSLSSGGAREQYF. The CDR3, as DNA: TGTGCCAGCAGTTTATCTTCAGGGGGAGCAAGGGAGCAGTACTTC.

The CDR3 DNA is TGTGCTAGTGGGGGGACTAGCGGGGTTCACGAGCAGTACTTC. Protein: CASGGTSGVHEQYF. The chain couples TRBV12-5 to TRBJ2-7; TRBD2 matches at 13 bases. Per the germline V gene, CDR1 is LGHNT and CDR2 is FRNRAP. The CDR3 loop spans 14 amino acids. The junction had 4 bases not matched to a gene; V was cut back by 6 bases and J by 5 bases.

The chain uses TRBV5-1 and TRBJ1-2; D remains unclear. Germline V CDR1 and CDR2: SGHRS, YFSETQ. Trimming stripped 5 bases from V and 1 base from J, with 6 bases between. This CDR3 spans 12 amino acids. The DNA for the CDR3 is TGCGCCAGCAGTGAGATTAACTATGGCTACACCTTC. This encodes CASSEINYGYTF. Complete variable domain (other parts from reference TRBV5-1 and TRBJ1-2): KAGVTQTPRYLIKTRGQQVTLSCSPISGHRSVSWYQQTPGQGLQFLFEYFSETQRNKGNFPGRFSGRQFSNSRSEMNVSTLELGDSALYLCASSEINYGYTFGSGTRLTVV.

This rearrangement joins TRBV7-6 to TRBJ1-1; no reliable D call. V shed 5 bases and J shed 3 bases, with 10 bases lying between them. CDR1 SGHVS and CDR2 FNYEAQ come from the germline V gene. The CDR3 is 13 amino acids. The CDR3 DNA follows: TGTGCCAGCAGCATAGGGAGGGACACTGAAGCTTTCTTT. It translates to CASSIGRDTEAFF.

CDR3 in amino acids: CASSPQQGSYEQYF. As DNA, the CDR3 is TGTGCCAGCTCACCTCAACAGGGCTCCTACGAGCAGTACTTC. V is TRBV18 and J is TRBJ2-7, with a weak D call TRBD1 (6 bases). Per the germline V gene, CDR1 is KGHSH and CDR2 is LQKENI. This CDR3 region has 14 residues. V was pared by 3 bases and J by 0 bases, with 9 bases between.

The gene calls are TRBV6-5 and TRBJ2-1, with D maybe TRBD1 (5 bases). Germline V lookup: CDR1 MNHEY, CDR2 SVGAGI. Trimming took 3 bases from V and 9 from J, leaving 18 bases between them. This CDR3 has 15 amino acids. DNA of the CDR3: TGTGCCAGCAGTTATGGGAAGGTTGCTAGGGGTGAGCAGTTCTTC. Translated: CASSYGKVARGEQFF.

The chain links TRBV6-5 to TRBJ1-3; 9 bases agree with TRBD1. CDR3 length equals 14 residues. The V segment lost 5 bases and the J segment 5 bases; nucleotides outside the gene matches: 4. The V gene's germline CDR1 is MNHEY and CDR2 SVGAGI. As DNA, the CDR3 is TGTGCCAGCAGTAAGGACAGGGGACGAAACACCATATATTTT. Translated: CASSKDRGRNTIYF.

The J gene is TRBJ2-1, the V gene TRBV5-1, with D perhaps matching TRBD2 (5 bases). Germline V lookup: CDR1 SGHRS, CDR2 YFSETQ. CDR3 size: 16 residues. With 0 bases removed from V and 7 bases from J, the gap between germline ends came to 17 bases. CDR3 protein: CASSLGTGNPWNEQFF. The CDR3 nucleotides read TGCGCCAGCAGCTTGGGGACGGGGAACCCTTGGAATGAGCAGTTCTTC.

The chain links TRBV30 to TRBJ2-7, with 7 bases lining up with TRBD1. This CDR3 is 13 amino acids long. V shed 7 bases, J shed 5 bases, and the junction held 11 bases outside the gene matches. Germline CDR1 and CDR2: GTSNPN and SVGIG (reference sequence). CDR3 DNA sequence: TGTGCCTTGATCGGACAGGCCGGGAACGAGCAGTACTTC. Protein sequence: CALIGQAGNEQYF.

V and J are TRBV14 and TRBJ2-5; no firm D call. Germline CDR1 SGHDN, CDR2 FVKESK. V was cut by 4 bases and J by 4 bases, with 13 bases left in between. CDR3 size: 14 residues. The CDR3 is CASSPLRLGETQYF. The CDR3 bases are TGTGCCAGCAGCCCTCTGAGGTTAGGAGAGACCCAGTACTTC.

About this clone: A junction end diverges from the germline sequence, so it may reflect a read error. This rearrangement joins TRBV14 to TRBJ1-2; D gene ambiguous. The CDR3 totals 14 residues. CDR1 is SGHDN and CDR2 is FVKESK in the germline V gene. For the CDR3, the DNA is TGTGCCAGCAGCCCCCTGGCGGGAGTATGGTTACTATCCTTC. Its protein product is CASSPLAGVWLLSF.

Remarks on this clone: The CDR3 carries no conserved terminal phenylalanine or tryptophan, so it likely arises from a read error. The chain has TRBV5-4 and TRBJ1-5; a possible D gene is TRBD1 (5 bases). CDR1 is SGHNT, CDR2 YYREEE, per germline (reference sequence). Deletions cut 0 bases from V and 6 bases from J, with 10 bases between. This CDR3 region has 14 residues. The CDR3 reads CASSLERGFQPQHL. The CDR3, as DNA: TGTGCCAGCAGCTTGGAGCGGGGGTTTCAGCCCCAGCATCTT.

This clone was detected once. For the CDR3, the DNA is TGTGCCAGTAGTAGAGGACAGGCTCGCAATCAGCCCCAGCATTTT. This encodes CASSRGQARNQPQHF. This chain uses TRBV19 with TRBJ1-5; 7 bases agree with TRBD1. The CDR3 sequence is 15 residues long. Germline CDR1 LNHDA, CDR2 SQIVND (reference sequence). The junction had 5 bases not matched to a gene; V was cut back by 4 bases and J by 2 bases.

This chain joins TRBV5-1 and TRBJ2-3; 10 bases align to TRBD1. Germline CDR1 reads SGHRS; CDR2 reads YFSETQ. The CDR3 extends over 15 amino acids. J was trimmed by 2 bases and V by 0 bases; bases with no gene match: 0. CDR3 loop: CASSLGQGATDTQYF. The CDR3 DNA sequence: TGCGCCAGCAGCTTGGGACAGGGGGCCACAGATACGCAGTATTTT.

This chain uses TRBV6-5 with TRBJ2-7; 7 bases fit TRBD1. Germline-derived CDR1 and CDR2 are MNHEY and SVGAGI. This CDR3 has 16 amino acids. Trimming took 0 bases from V and 2 from J; bases not matched to a gene: 7. The CDR3 loop is CASSYSIWDSTYEQYF. The DNA of the CDR3 is TGTGCCAGCAGTTACTCGATCTGGGACAGCACCTACGAGCAGTACTTC.

The chain combines TRBV4-2 with TRBJ1-4; D perhaps matches TRBD1 (6 bases). From germline, CDR1 is LGHNA and CDR2 YNFKEQ. Deletions cut 0 bases from V and 8 bases from J, with 13 bases between. The CDR3 sequence is 15 residues long. The CDR3 here is CASSQEGGRGEKLFF. The CDR3, as DNA: TGTGCCAGCAGCCAAGAAGGGGGGCGGGGGGAAAAACTGTTTTTT.